These 5 T cell receptor beta chains came from one sample sequenced in a study of Ad26.COV2.S vaccination and SARS-CoV-2 variants. TCRdb's table, derived via immunoSEQ multiplex PCR, lists solely in-frame clones and lacks some. The sample has about 410,000 clones; 89% are singletons. Stated treatment: around 19 received Ad26.COV2.S at low or high dose, single or two shots; about 5 received placebo; per-sample allocation not given. Samples analyzed were those drawn on day 63 after the first vaccine or placebo injection. This material consisted of peripheral blood, taken in a trial of Ad26.COV2.S vaccine versus placebo. Source of these receptors: a person between 18 and 65 years old who received the Ad26.COV2.S COVID-19 vaccine or a placebo.

V and J are TRBV10-1 and TRBJ2-7, with 10 nucleotides matching TRBD2. V dropped 6 bases and J dropped 4; count of bases not matched to a gene: 6. Germline V CDR1 and CDR2: WNHNN, SYGVQD (reference sequence). The CDR3 is 14 residues long. CDR3 sequence reads: CASRRLAGEYEQYF. DNA for the CDR3: TGCGCCAGCAGGAGGCTAGCGGGAGAATACGAGCAGTACTTC.

The chain employs TRBV2 and TRBJ2-1, with TRBD2 identical over 10 bases. Losses at the gene ends were 10 bases for V and 9 bases for J; bases not matched to a gene: 12. Germline V gene lookup returns CDR1 SNHLY and CDR2 FYNNEI. CDR3 length: 14 amino acids. This CDR3 is CAKQRGGKSSEQFF. In nucleotides, the CDR3 is TGTGCCAAACAGCGGGGGGGTAAGAGTAGTGAGCAGTTCTTC.

This clone has a single count. The chain has TRBV11-2 and TRBJ2-5, with TRBD1 identical over 11 bases. Trimming at V came to 4 bases and at J to 4 bases, leaving 5 bases not matched to a gene. From germline, CDR1 is SGHAT and CDR2 FQNNGV. This CDR3 contains 15 residues. The CDR3 is CASSSGQGVGETQYF. The CDR3 DNA reads TGTGCCAGCAGCTCGGGACAGGGGGTAGGAGAGACCCAGTACTTC.

The chain employs TRBV24-1 and TRBJ2-7, with 7 nucleotides matching TRBD2. The ends lost 3 bases at V and 6 bases at J; junction bases unmatched: 7. Germline V gene data show CDR1 as KGHDR and CDR2 as SFDVKD. The CDR3 is 14 residues long. CDR3 coding DNA: TGTGCCACCAGTGATACCGGGAGGCCCCCCGAGCAGTACTTC. It yields the protein CATSDTGRPPEQYF.

The rearrangement joins TRBV11-3 to TRBJ2-1; no definite D call. Trimming stripped 3 bases from V and 2 bases from J, with 11 bases between. CDR1 is SGHNT and CDR2 is YENEEA in the germline V gene. This CDR3 spans 15 amino acids. In nucleotides, the CDR3 is TGTGCCAGCAGCTTTTCGGATATTGCCTACAATGAGCAGTTCTTC. This translates into CASSFSDIAYNEQFF. Full variable domain (rest looked up from reference TRBV11-3 and TRBJ2-1): EAGVVQSPRYKIIEKKQPVAFWCNPISGHNTLYWYLQNLGQGPELLIRYENEEAVDDSQLPKDRFSAERLKGVDSTLKIQPAELGDSAVYLCASSFSDIAYNEQFFGPGTRLTVL.